This T cell receptor beta chain was documented in a study of type 1 and type 2 diabetes patients. Trimming left V 1 base short and J 4 bases short, with 5 bases between. Germline V gene lookup returns CDR1 GTSNPN and CDR2 SVGIG (reference sequence). The CDR3 is 12 residues long. The PCR template was genomic DNA. A primer set of 30 forward and 13 reverse primers amplified the CDR3. TCRdb reprocessed the multiplex PCR reads with MiXCR, giving one entry per CDR3 protein. The profile covers under 300,000 distinct CDR3 sequences, with more than 45% appearing a single time and around 13% taken by the ten largest. There are a few counts of this clonotype.

The TCR sequence derives from a man younger than 35 with type 2 diabetes. The sequenced material came from peripheral blood mononuclear cells (PBMCs). This chain joins TRBV30 and TRBJ2-4, with D hard to call. The CDR3: CAWSDVKNIQYF. The CDR3 bases are TGTGCCTGGAGTGACGTGAAAAACATTCAGTACTTC.